What follows are 13 T cell receptor beta chains derived from one specimen sequenced in a study of radiation and T cells in renal cell carcinoma. Treatment in this sample: 15 Gy SBRT to primary tumor, nephrectomy 4 weeks later. Assay: immunoSEQ multiplex PCR; the TCRdb copy retains only in-frame clones and omits some. The table has 10,000 to 15,000 clones, more than 30% seen once; the top ten hold just over 15%. The starting material was tumor tissue, obtained from a patient whose treatment included radiotherapy and nephrectomy. Receptor source: a man in his fifties or sixties with renal cell carcinoma.

In this sample, this clone turned up a few times. This chain joins TRBV18 and TRBJ1-3; possibly TRBD1 for D (5 bases). Trimming pared 6 bases from V and 7 bases from J, leaving 16 bases between. The length of the CDR3 is 14 residues. CDR1 is KGHSH, CDR2 LQKENI, per germline. CDR3 sequence (DNA): TGTGCCAGCTCCCTTGGACCGGGGGTCAACACCATATATTTT. Translated, it gives CASSLGPGVNTIYF.

There are a few counts of this clone. V usage is TRBV5-1 and J usage is TRBJ2-7; the D is unclear. The CDR3 contains 15 residues. Germline assignment: CDR1 SGHRS and CDR2 YFSETQ. The V end was cut by 0 bases, the J end by 0 bases, with 10 bases between. The CDR3 bases are TGCGCCAGCAGCTTGGTTCCGCTTAGCTCCTACGAGCAGTACTTC. This sequence encodes CASSLVPLSSYEQYF.

This clone was detected once. This sequence joins TRBV6-5 and TRBJ1-1, with TRBD1 as a possible D gene (5 bases). Trimming took 0 bases from V and 1 from J, leaving 6 bases between them. CDR1 and CDR2 (germline): MNHEY, SVGAGI. CDR3 size: 14 residues. CDR3 nucleotides: TGTGCCAGCAGTTACTCAGGGGCGAACACTGAAGCTTTCTTT. Translating it yields CASSYSGANTEAFF.

By share, this clone counts as medium-sized. The chain employs TRBV4-3 and TRBJ1-2, with D perhaps matching TRBD1 (6 bases). The CDR3 spans 15 residues. With 0 bases removed from V and 4 bases from J, the gap between germline ends came to 12 bases. Germline V gene sequence: CDR1 LGHNA, CDR2 YSLEER. CDR3 coding DNA: TGCGCCAGCAGCCAAGATCGGGGGGGGGCCTATGGCTACACCTTC. Its translation is CASSQDRGGAYGYTF.

In its sample, this clone was seen a few times. The V call is TRBV29-1, the J call TRBJ1-1; no firm D call. The V and J ends lost 7 bases and 0 bases respectively, with 9 bases between them. CDR3 length: 12 residues. From germline, CDR1 is SQVTM and CDR2 ANQGSEA. CDR3 amino acids: CSAVPLNTEAFF. CDR3 nucleotide sequence: TGCAGCGCCGTCCCCCTGAACACTGAAGCTTTCTTT.

The chain couples TRBV5-6 to TRBJ2-5, with D possibly TRBD2 on 5 matching bases. Germline values: CDR1 SGHDT, CDR2 YYEEEE. CDR3 length: 15 residues. V gave up 4 bases and J gave up 1 base, with 14 bases separating them. The CDR3 coding sequence is TGTGCCAGCAGCCCGGGGTGGGCGGTCCAAGAGACCCAGTACTTC. Translating gives CASSPGWAVQETQYF.

The chain employs TRBV7-9 and TRBJ2-1; no reliable D call. Trimming shortened V by 0 bases and J by 4 bases, and 13 bases separated the two germline ends. Per germline, CDR1 SEHNR and CDR2 FQNEAQ (reference sequence). This CDR3 contains 16 residues. The CDR3 here is CASSLARGVGYNEQFF. The CDR3 bases are TGTGCCAGCAGCTTAGCGCGAGGAGTTGGATACAATGAGCAGTTCTTC.

This CDR3 is CASSQDRGSDYEQYF. The DNA for the CDR3 is TGCGCCAGCAGCCAAGATCGGGGCAGCGACTACGAGCAGTACTTC. The chain couples TRBV4-3 to TRBJ2-7, with D perhaps given as TRBD1 or TRBD2 (5 bases each). V gave up 0 bases and J gave up 3 bases, with 12 bases separating them. Germline V gene lookup returns CDR1 LGHNA and CDR2 YSLEER. CDR3 length equals 15 residues.

The chain recombines TRBV29-1 with TRBJ2-1; D not resolved. V was clipped by 8 bases and J by 5 bases, with 10 bases between them. From germline, CDR1 is SQVTM and CDR2 ANQGSEA. The CDR3 totals 11 residues. CDR3 nucleotide sequence: TGCAGCTCGATTGTCCACAATGAGCAGTTCTTC. Protein product: CSSIVHNEQFF.

This sequence joins TRBV9 and TRBJ1-2; no reliable D call. V dropped 6 bases and J dropped 7 bases, with 10 bases sitting between them. This CDR3 has 11 amino acids. Germline assignment: CDR1 SGDLS and CDR2 YYNGEE. Here the CDR3 reads CASTTSFGYTF. The CDR3 nucleotides are TGTGCCAGCACCACTAGCTTTGGCTACACCTTC.

This clone appeared a few times. The J gene is TRBJ1-1, the V gene TRBV5-1, with no clear D. Deletions cut 0 bases from V and 1 base from J, with 7 bases between. Germline values: CDR1 SGHRS, CDR2 YFSETQ. The CDR3 is 14 amino acids. The CDR3 DNA follows: TGCGCCAGCAGCTTGGGGCCAGAGAACACTGAAGCTTTCTTT. The encoded protein is CASSLGPENTEAFF.

In this sample, this clone turned up a few times. The V call is TRBV6-5, the J call TRBJ1-2, with D perhaps matching TRBD1 (5 bases). Germline loops: CDR1 MNHEY, CDR2 SVGAGI. Trimming took off 6 bases at V and 5 bases at J, with 13 bases between the two ends. The CDR3 contains 13 residues. Here the CDR3 DNA reads TGTGCCAGCAGCTTCCTCCAGGGTTATGGCTACACCTTC. This translates into CASSFLQGYGYTF.

J is TRBJ2-4 and V is TRBV9, with TRBD2 as a possible D gene (6 bases). This CDR3 is 13 amino acids long. Trimming cost V 0 bases and J 10 bases, with 11 bases left between them. CDR1 is SGDLS and CDR2 is YYNGEE in the germline V gene. Written as DNA, the CDR3 is TGTGCCAGCAGCGTAGATGGGGACTCTATTCAGTACTTC. Protein sequence: CASSVDGDSIQYF.